Below, 17 T cell receptor beta chains from the same sample are listed, as sequenced in a study of Graves' ophthalmopathy and Graves' hyperthyroidism. CDR3 regions of TCR beta were amplified from RNA transcripts. The workflow started with a first-round RT-PCR run with HTBI primers and then moved on to a second-round multiplex PCR. TCRdb re-derived calls from the multiplex PCR reads in MiXCR, one entry per CDR3 protein. The sample lists 500,000 to 700,000 distinct CDR3 sequences, 22% occurring once. Sequenced input: peripheral blood. The receptors here all came from a woman between 18 and 29 years old with stable Graves' hyperthyroidism. Some clones in this sample may be carry-over from other donors' samples.

The chain carries TRBV6-5 and TRBJ1-5, with a possible D match to TRBD1 (6 bases). CDR3 size: 15 residues. The ends were cut back, 0 bases at V and 5 bases at J, with 11 bases in the middle. The germline CDR1 and CDR2 sequences are MNHEY and SVGAGI. CDR3 residues: CASSYSGGGDQPQHF. As DNA, the CDR3 is TGTGCCAGCAGTTACTCAGGGGGTGGTGATCAGCCCCAGCATTTT.

This clonotype occurred many times. V usage is TRBV6-1 and J usage is TRBJ2-4; 7 bases align to TRBD1. The ends lost 7 bases at V and 1 base at J; junction bases unmatched: 4. The germline V gene has CDR1 MNHNS and CDR2 SASEGT. The length of the CDR3 is 14 residues. CDR3 in DNA: TGTGCCAGCATGACGGACAGGGCCAAAAACATTCAGTACTTC. It is translated as CASMTDRAKNIQYF.

The CDR3: CATRGEGGTEAFF. CDR3 sequence (DNA): TGTGCCACCAGGGGGGAGGGCGGCACTGAAGCTTTCTTT. The chain couples TRBV24-1 to TRBJ1-1; maybe TRBD1 (5 bases). The CDR3 is made up of 13 amino acids. Between the trimmed V and J ends, which lost 7 bases and 4 bases, there was a span of 12 bases. CDR1 and CDR2 from the germline V gene are KGHDR and SFDVKD.

This sequence joins TRBV24-1 and TRBJ2-5; tentatively, D is TRBD1 or TRBD2 (6 bases each). V lost 5 bases and J lost 4, with 16 bases in between. Germline CDR1 KGHDR, CDR2 SFDVKD. This CDR3 is 15 amino acids long. The CDR3 region is CATSAIGGMGETQYF. CDR3 coding DNA: TGTGCCACCAGTGCCATAGGGGGGATGGGAGAGACCCAGTACTTC.

In its sample, this clonotype was seen many times. The chain has TRBV20-1 and TRBJ1-1; weak D call: TRBD1 (5 bases). This CDR3 region has 14 residues. Germline values: CDR1 DFQATT, CDR2 SNEGSKA (reference sequence). Trimming took 4 bases from V and 1 from J, leaving 13 bases between them. The CDR3, as DNA: TGCAGTGCTATTGTCACGGGGCAGAACACTGAAGCTTTCTTT. Its translation: CSAIVTGQNTEAFF.

This clonotype was picked up many times. V is TRBV28 and J is TRBJ1-2; D is ambiguous. The V end was cut by 3 bases, the J end by 12 bases, with 17 bases between. The germline V gene has CDR1 MDHEN and CDR2 SYDVKM. The CDR3 consists of 13 residues. The DNA for the CDR3 is TGTGCCAGCAGTTTGCCCAGCGGACTTCGGGACACCTTC. As protein: CASSLPSGLRDTF.

The genes are TRBV19 and TRBJ1-1, with no clear D. This CDR3 comprises 13 residues. V lost 3 bases and J lost 7, with 12 bases in between. Germline CDR1 is LNHDA and CDR2 is SQIVND (reference sequence). CDR3 in DNA: TGTGCCAGTAGTATTATGCCGGGAGTTGAAGCTTTCTTT. As protein: CASSIMPGVEAFF.

This clonotype was detected many times. The rearrangement joins TRBV6-1 to TRBJ1-1, with unresolved D. This CDR3 is 14 amino acids long. Germline V gives CDR1 MNHNS, CDR2 SASEGT. Trimming removed 7 bases at V and 4 bases at J, with 16 bases between. In nucleotides, the CDR3 is TGTGCCAGCAAGGATCTCTTAGACCCCACTGAAGCTTTCTTT. This translates into CASKDLLDPTEAFF.

As concerns this clonotype: A junction end diverges from the germline sequence, so it may reflect a read error. The genes are TRBV2 and TRBJ2-7; TRBD1 matches at 10 bases. The CDR3 loop spans 12 amino acids. Germline CDR1 reads SNHLY; CDR2 reads FYNNEI. This chain's CDR3 is CASSDGGTGDHF. CDR3 in DNA: TGTGCCAGCAGTGATGGAGGGACAGGGGATCACTTC.

V is TRBV11-2 and J is TRBJ2-7; possibly TRBD2 for D (6 bases). Germline assignment: CDR1 SGHAT and CDR2 FQNNGV. Between the trimmed V and J ends, which lost 2 bases and 3 bases, there was a span of 14 bases. The CDR3 is made up of 15 amino acids. The CDR3 bases are TGTGCCAGCAGCTTATCTGTCTCCGGGGGCTACGAGCAGTACTTC. Its translation: CASSLSVSGGYEQYF. Variable domain in full (rest from reference TRBV11-2 and TRBJ2-7): EAGVAQSPRYKIIEKRQSVAFWCNPISGHATLYWYQQILGQGPKLLIQFQNNGVVDDSQLPKDRFSAERLKGVDSTLKIQPAKLEDSAVYLCASSLSVSGGYEQYFGPGTRLTVT.

V gene TRBV3-1 combines with J gene TRBJ2-5; 7 positions match TRBD2. Trimming took 4 bases from V and 0 from J; bases not matched to a gene: 5. This CDR3 region has 15 residues. The germline gives CDR1 LGHDT, CDR2 YNNKEL (reference sequence). In DNA, the CDR3 is TGTGCCAGCAGCCCCGGCGGGGGATACCAAGAGACCCAGTACTTC. It is translated as CASSPGGGYQETQYF.

The CDR3 DNA reads as TGCAGTGCTAGAGATGGTCGACTAGCGCAAGAGACCCAGTACTTC. Translation gives CSARDGRLAQETQYF. The chain couples TRBV20-1 to TRBJ2-5; 8 nucleotides agree with TRBD2. Germline-derived CDR1 and CDR2 are DFQATT and SNEGSKA (reference sequence). V trimming: 0 bases; J trimming: 2 bases; junction bases outside the gene matches: 5. This CDR3 is 15 amino acids long.

As for this clonotype: A much larger clone differs from this one at a single base, so this may be a read error. The V and J genes are TRBV29-1 and TRBJ2-2, with D perhaps matching TRBD2 (5 bases). Germline V gene data show CDR1 as SQVTM and CDR2 as ANQGSEA. The CDR3 totals 12 residues. The CDR3 here is CSVGANTGEMFF. Written as DNA, the CDR3 is TGCAGCGTGGGCGCGAACACCGGGGAGATGTTTTTT.

This clonotype was counted a few times. The chain links TRBV5-1 to TRBJ1-1, with D uncertain. Trimming took 5 bases from V and 5 from J, leaving 22 bases between them. From germline, CDR1 is SGHRS and CDR2 YFSETQ. The CDR3 is 16 amino acids. The CDR3 coding sequence is TGCGCCAGCAGACCGGGTGGTCCGGGCGAACGGACTGAAGCTTTCTTT. Residues: CASRPGGPGERTEAFF.

This clonotype was observed a few times. V gene TRBV5-6 combines with J gene TRBJ1-1; D unclear. The CDR3 has 14 residues. V was cut by 0 bases and J by 3 bases, with 9 bases left in between. Germline loops: CDR1 SGHDT, CDR2 YYEEEE. CDR3 residues: CASSLAASHTEAFF. CDR3 nucleotide sequence: TGTGCCAGCAGCTTGGCAGCTTCCCACACTGAAGCTTTCTTT.

Regarding this clonotype: Being one base from a much bigger clone, this may be a read error. The genes are TRBV6-1 and TRBJ2-4, with no clear D. The germline gives CDR1 MNHNS, CDR2 SASEGT. The CDR3 runs to 13 residues. The CDR3 is CASSASEENIKYF. The CDR3 nucleotides read TGTGCCAGCAGTGCGTCAGAAGAAAACATTAAGTACTTC.

This clonotype was recorded many times. The chain carries TRBV20-1 and TRBJ1-1; a possible D gene is TRBD1 (6 bases). Deletions cut 3 bases from V and 6 bases from J, with 17 bases between. Germline V gene data show CDR1 as DFQATT and CDR2 as SNEGSKA (reference sequence). The CDR3 totals 14 residues. The CDR3 region has the DNA TGCAGTGCTAGTGGTTGGGGGGCCCGGCCTGAAGCTTTCTTT. As protein: CSASGWGARPEAFF.